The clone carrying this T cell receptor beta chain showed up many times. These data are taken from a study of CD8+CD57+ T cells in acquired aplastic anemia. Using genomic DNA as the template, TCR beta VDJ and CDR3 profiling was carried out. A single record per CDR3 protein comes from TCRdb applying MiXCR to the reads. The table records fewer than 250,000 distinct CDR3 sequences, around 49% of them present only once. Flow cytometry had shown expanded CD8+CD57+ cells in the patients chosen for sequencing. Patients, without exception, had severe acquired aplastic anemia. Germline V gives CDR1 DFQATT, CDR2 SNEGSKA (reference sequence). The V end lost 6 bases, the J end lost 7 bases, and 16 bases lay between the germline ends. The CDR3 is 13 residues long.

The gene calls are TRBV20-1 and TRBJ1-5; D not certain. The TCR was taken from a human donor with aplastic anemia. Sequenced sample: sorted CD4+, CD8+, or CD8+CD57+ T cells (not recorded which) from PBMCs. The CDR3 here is CSANSRGDQPQHF. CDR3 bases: TGCAGTGCCAACTCCCGAGGAGACCAGCCCCAGCATTTT.